This T cell receptor beta chain was documented in a study of shared clonotypes between healthy human individuals. This CDR3 region has 11 residues. V lost 0 bases to trimming and J lost 14 bases, with 13 bases between them. Germline V gives CDR1 GTSNPN, CDR2 SVGIG (reference sequence). This clone was counted between two and nine times. Its antigen remains unidentified. When replicate PCRs were run on sorted subsets, they used around 200 ng DNA, about 31,000 T cell genomes. This table comes from immunoSEQ multiplex PCR, and its TCRdb copy is limited to in-frame clones, with some not included. The repertoire holds 2,500,000 or so clones, with around 90% as singletons. The study's findings and limits: Among a few donors, roughly 5.5% of naive CD4 clonotypes were found in common. Larger estimated richness was generally seen in naive subsets than in memory subsets.

The origin of this receptor is a young man in good health. Some clones in this sample may be carry-over from other donors' samples. The sample comprised naive CD4+ T cells from PBMCs. The subset was: CD45RA+ positively selected. The chain joins TRBV30 to TRBJ1-2, with TRBD1 as a possible D gene (5 bases). The CDR3 nucleotides read TGTGCCTGGAGTGTAAGCAGGGCGGGGACCTTC. It translates to CAWSVSRAGTF.